The sequence of this T cell receptor beta chain was determined in a study of blood T cell repertoires in COVID-19. Study as a whole: Acute-phase and convalescent COVID-19 samples originated in the United States, Italy and Spain.

Cohort 3 donors counted as recovered after two negative PCRs, clearance, or resolved symptoms. Germline loops: CDR1 SNHLY, CDR2 FYNNEI. The V gene end was trimmed by 7 bases and the J gene end by 5 bases; junction bases not matched to a gene: 8. This CDR3 region has 14 residues. Using immunoSEQ multiplex PCR, the repertoire was profiled, and TCRdb retains in-frame clones only, with some absent. Of around 200,000 clones listed, less than 90% are singletons. The TCR was taken from a woman in her twenties or thirties who had recovered from COVID-19. This chain uses TRBV2 with TRBJ2-5; TRBD2 aligns across 9 bases. The sample consisted of PBMCs or T cells enriched from blood (not recorded which). This chain's CDR3 is CASKKRGAGETQYF. The CDR3 DNA is TGTGCCAGCAAAAAGCGGGGGGCAGGGGAGACCCAGTACTTC.